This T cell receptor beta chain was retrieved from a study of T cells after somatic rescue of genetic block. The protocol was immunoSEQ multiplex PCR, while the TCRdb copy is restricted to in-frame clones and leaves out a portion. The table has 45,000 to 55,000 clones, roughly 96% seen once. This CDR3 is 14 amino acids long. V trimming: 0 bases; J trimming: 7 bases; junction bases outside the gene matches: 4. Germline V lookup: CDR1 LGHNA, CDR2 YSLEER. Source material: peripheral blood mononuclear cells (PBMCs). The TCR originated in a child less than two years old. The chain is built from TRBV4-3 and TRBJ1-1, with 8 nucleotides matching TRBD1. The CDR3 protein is CASSQDNRGVEAFF. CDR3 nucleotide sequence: TGCGCCAGCAGCCAAGATAACAGGGGGGTTGAAGCTTTCTTT.